The 22 T cell receptor beta chains below all came from one sample that was sequenced in a study of cytomegalovirus exposure and HLA in healthy donors. Libraries were prepared by immunoSEQ multiplex PCR; TCRdb keeps only in-frame clonotypes and omits some of them. The sample consists of about 110,000 clones, approximately 88% of them appearing once. The sample was PBMCs. The receptors were sampled from a woman in her twenties or thirties in good health and CMV-seropositive.

This clone showed up just once. CDR3 residues: CASMSRANQPQHF. Written as DNA, the CDR3 is TGTGCCAGCATGTCCAGGGCTAATCAGCCCCAGCATTTT. The chain joins TRBV6-1 to TRBJ1-5; D might be TRBD1 (5 bases). Germline CDR1 is MNHNS and CDR2 is SASEGT. This CDR3 spans 13 amino acids. The V end lost 7 bases, the J end lost 4 bases, and 11 bases lay between the germline ends.

The chain is built from TRBV30 and TRBJ1-4; TRBD1 aligns across 7 bases. Per germline, CDR1 GTSNPN and CDR2 SVGIG (reference sequence). This CDR3 spans 13 amino acids. Trimming removed 0 bases from V and 7 bases from J; junction bases left unmatched: 2. The chain's CDR3 is CAWSVQGSEKLFF. The CDR3 DNA follows: TGTGCCTGGAGTGTACAGGGGAGTGAAAAACTGTTTTTT.

V usage is TRBV4-2 and J usage is TRBJ1-1, with 7 positions matching TRBD1. This CDR3 has 14 residues. Germline CDR1 and CDR2: LGHNA and YNFKEQ. Trimming cost V 1 base and J 3 bases; bases outside gene matches: 2. The CDR3 region has the DNA TGTGCCAGCAGCCAAGGACAGGGCGACACTGAAGCTTTCTTT. Residues: CASSQGQGDTEAFF.

The chain uses TRBV7-8 and TRBJ2-7; D is possibly TRBD2 (6 bases). The V end lost 4 bases, the J end lost 6 bases, and 19 bases lay between the germline ends. This CDR3 is built from 15 residues. From germline, CDR1 is SGHVS and CDR2 FQNEAQ. CDR3 nucleotides: TGTGCCAGCAGCTCGAGGGGCAGGGAGGTCGTCGAGCAGTACTTC. This codes for CASSSRGREVVEQYF.

This clone was picked up one time. Other DNA sequences in the sample encode the same CDR3. V is TRBV30 and J is TRBJ1-2; D remains unclear. The V and J ends lost 0 bases and 5 bases respectively, with 7 bases between them. The CDR3 totals 12 residues. Looked up from germline, CDR1 is GTSNPN and CDR2 is SVGIG (reference sequence). In DNA form, the CDR3 reads TGTGCCTGGAGTGTGTCTGAGTATGGCTACACCTTC. It specifies CAWSVSEYGYTF.

V is TRBV4-2 and J is TRBJ2-3, with D tentatively TRBD1 (5 bases). The CDR3 has 15 amino acids. V was trimmed by 0 bases and J by 2 bases, leaving 9 bases between them. CDR1 is LGHNA, CDR2 YNFKEQ, per germline. Here the CDR3 reads CASSQDTGYTDTQYF. The CDR3 nucleotides are TGTGCCAGCAGCCAAGATACAGGTTACACAGATACGCAGTATTTT.

V gene TRBV6-1 combines with J gene TRBJ2-5; 10 positions agree with TRBD2. CDR3 length: 15 residues. The germline V gene has CDR1 MNHNS and CDR2 SASEGT. J gave up 4 bases and V 2 bases, and 4 bases lay outside the gene matches. CDR3: CASSELAGEGETQYF. CDR3 coding DNA: TGTGCCAGCAGTGAACTAGCGGGGGAGGGAGAGACCCAGTACTTC.

The chain is built from TRBV6-1 and TRBJ2-7; 11 positions agree with TRBD1. The germline CDR1 and CDR2 sequences are MNHNS and SASEGT. The CDR3 covers 18 residues. Trimming cost V 0 bases and J 0 bases; bases outside gene matches: 7. The CDR3 spells CASSEAGQGVGSSYEQYF. In nucleotides, the CDR3 is TGTGCCAGCAGTGAAGCGGGACAGGGGGTTGGATCCTCCTACGAGCAGTACTTC.

There are a few counts of this clone. This chain uses TRBV6-5 with TRBJ2-4; possibly TRBD1 for D (5 bases). V lost 4 bases, J lost 16 bases, and 11 bases lay in between. Germline CDR1 is MNHEY and CDR2 is SVGAGI. This CDR3 is 10 amino acids long. DNA of the CDR3: TGTGCCAGCAGTTGGACAACCGTATACTTC. Translating it yields CASSWTTVYF.

The gene calls are TRBV2 and TRBJ2-7, with 10 positions matching TRBD2. The CDR3 runs to 13 residues. With V trimmed by 4 bases and J by 3 bases, 0 bases remained unmatched. Germline CDR1 and CDR2: SNHLY and FYNNEI. CDR3 sequence (DNA): TGTGCCAGCAGTGGGACTAGCGGCTACGAGCAGTACTTC. Its protein product is CASSGTSGYEQYF.

This chain connects TRBV6-5 to TRBJ2-7; D is perhaps TRBD1 (5 bases). Between the trimmed V and J ends, which lost 6 bases and 5 bases, there was a span of 14 bases. CDR3 length: 13 amino acids. Germline CDR1 and CDR2: MNHEY and SVGAGI. CDR3 nucleotides: TGTGCCAGCAGGGTGGGCCTCAGGGACGAGCAGTACTTC. It codes for CASRVGLRDEQYF.

V usage is TRBV6-6 and J usage is TRBJ1-1; D ambiguous. The V and J ends lost 4 bases and 8 bases respectively, with 11 bases between them. Germline V gene lookup returns CDR1 MNHNY and CDR2 SVGAGI (reference sequence). The CDR3 length is 12 residues. CDR3 nucleotide sequence: TGTGCCAGCAGTTTGGGCCCTAGCGAAGCTTTCTTT. As protein: CASSLGPSEAFF.

The V and J genes are TRBV6-1 and TRBJ2-7; D might be TRBD1 (5 bases). The germline V gene has CDR1 MNHNS and CDR2 SASEGT. This CDR3 spans 11 amino acids. V was clipped by 9 bases and J by 2 bases, with 8 bases between them. The CDR3 loop reads CASQGPYEQYF. In nucleotides, the CDR3 is TGTGCCAGTCAGGGTCCCTACGAGCAGTACTTC.

This clone was observed once. This rearrangement joins TRBV9 to TRBJ2-1; a possible D gene is TRBD2 (5 bases). V dropped 3 bases and J dropped 4 bases, with 17 bases sitting between them. The length of the CDR3 is 16 residues. The germline V gene has CDR1 SGDLS and CDR2 YYNGEE. The CDR3 region has the DNA TGTGCCAGCAGCGCAGCGACGGGGAAGGGTTACAATGAGCAGTTCTTC. Protein product: CASSAATGKGYNEQFF.

The rearrangement joins TRBV21-1 to TRBJ1-5; the table's D call, TRBD1, was not checked against the DNA. TRBV21-1 is a pseudogene segment. The CDR3 length is 16 residues. The CDR3 is CASSLQGPYSNQPQHF. For the CDR3, the DNA is TGTGCCAGCAGCTTGCAGGGGCCGTATAGCAATCAGCCCCAGCATTTT.

This CDR3 is CASSLRGTSGGNEQFF. The CDR3 DNA follows: TGCGCCAGCAGCTTGCGGGGGACTAGCGGGGGAAATGAGCAGTTCTTC. The chain is built from TRBV5-1 and TRBJ2-1; TRBD2 aligns across 14 bases. Per germline, CDR1 SGHRS and CDR2 YFSETQ. The CDR3 runs to 16 residues. After removal of 1 base from V and 7 bases from J, the junction contained 4 bases not matched to a gene.

V and J are TRBV4-3 and TRBJ2-5; D not resolved. CDR1 is LGHNA and CDR2 is YSLEER in the germline V gene. Trimming left V 1 base short and J 2 bases short, with 5 bases between. The CDR3 is 13 amino acids. The DNA for the CDR3 is TGCGCCAGCAGCCAAGGCCAGCAAGAGACCCAGTACTTC. Translation gives CASSQGQQETQYF.

The chain uses TRBV6-5 and TRBJ2-5; D unclear. Trimming shortened V by 6 bases and J by 1 base, and 9 bases separated the two germline ends. CDR1 is MNHEY and CDR2 is SVGAGI in the germline V gene. There are 13 residues in the CDR3. The CDR3 spells CASSLQFQETQYF. CDR3 nucleotide sequence: TGTGCCAGCAGCCTACAGTTCCAAGAGACCCAGTACTTC.

V and J are TRBV6-5 and TRBJ1-3; D gene ambiguous. Trimming removed 1 base at V and 2 bases at J, with 12 bases between. This CDR3 region has 16 residues. CDR1 is MNHEY and CDR2 is SVGAGI in the germline V gene. This CDR3 reads CASSYLGLLPGNTIYF. The DNA for the CDR3 is TGTGCCAGCAGTTACTTGGGCCTCCTCCCTGGAAACACCATATATTTT.

This clone turned up a few times. This chain connects TRBV9 to TRBJ1-1, with TRBD1 as a possible D gene (6 bases). Per the germline V gene, CDR1 is SGDLS and CDR2 is YYNGEE. CDR3 length: 15 residues. Trimming took 3 bases from V and 8 from J, leaving 20 bases between them. The CDR3 DNA sequence: TGTGCCAGCAGCGCCGGACCCCGACAGGACCGAGAAGCTTTCTTT. It encodes CASSAGPRQDREAFF.

The gene calls are TRBV5-1 and TRBJ2-6; the D is unclear. CDR3 length equals 16 residues. The V gene's germline CDR1 is SGHRS and CDR2 YFSETQ. V lost 4 bases to trimming and J lost 3 bases, with 14 bases between them. The CDR3 DNA follows: TGCGCCAGCAGCCTTGAGGAGTCCCGTGGGGCCAACGTCCTGACTTTC. Its translation is CASSLEESRGANVLTF.

V usage is TRBV11-3 and J usage is TRBJ2-1; 8 nucleotides agree with TRBD1. Trimming took 5 bases from V and 5 from J; bases not matched to a gene: 8. CDR3 length: 15 amino acids. The germline V gene encodes CDR1 SGHNT and CDR2 YENEEA. CDR3 in DNA: TGTGCCAGCAGCCCAGACAGGGGTCGACACAATGAGCAGTTCTTC. It codes for CASSPDRGRHNEQFF.